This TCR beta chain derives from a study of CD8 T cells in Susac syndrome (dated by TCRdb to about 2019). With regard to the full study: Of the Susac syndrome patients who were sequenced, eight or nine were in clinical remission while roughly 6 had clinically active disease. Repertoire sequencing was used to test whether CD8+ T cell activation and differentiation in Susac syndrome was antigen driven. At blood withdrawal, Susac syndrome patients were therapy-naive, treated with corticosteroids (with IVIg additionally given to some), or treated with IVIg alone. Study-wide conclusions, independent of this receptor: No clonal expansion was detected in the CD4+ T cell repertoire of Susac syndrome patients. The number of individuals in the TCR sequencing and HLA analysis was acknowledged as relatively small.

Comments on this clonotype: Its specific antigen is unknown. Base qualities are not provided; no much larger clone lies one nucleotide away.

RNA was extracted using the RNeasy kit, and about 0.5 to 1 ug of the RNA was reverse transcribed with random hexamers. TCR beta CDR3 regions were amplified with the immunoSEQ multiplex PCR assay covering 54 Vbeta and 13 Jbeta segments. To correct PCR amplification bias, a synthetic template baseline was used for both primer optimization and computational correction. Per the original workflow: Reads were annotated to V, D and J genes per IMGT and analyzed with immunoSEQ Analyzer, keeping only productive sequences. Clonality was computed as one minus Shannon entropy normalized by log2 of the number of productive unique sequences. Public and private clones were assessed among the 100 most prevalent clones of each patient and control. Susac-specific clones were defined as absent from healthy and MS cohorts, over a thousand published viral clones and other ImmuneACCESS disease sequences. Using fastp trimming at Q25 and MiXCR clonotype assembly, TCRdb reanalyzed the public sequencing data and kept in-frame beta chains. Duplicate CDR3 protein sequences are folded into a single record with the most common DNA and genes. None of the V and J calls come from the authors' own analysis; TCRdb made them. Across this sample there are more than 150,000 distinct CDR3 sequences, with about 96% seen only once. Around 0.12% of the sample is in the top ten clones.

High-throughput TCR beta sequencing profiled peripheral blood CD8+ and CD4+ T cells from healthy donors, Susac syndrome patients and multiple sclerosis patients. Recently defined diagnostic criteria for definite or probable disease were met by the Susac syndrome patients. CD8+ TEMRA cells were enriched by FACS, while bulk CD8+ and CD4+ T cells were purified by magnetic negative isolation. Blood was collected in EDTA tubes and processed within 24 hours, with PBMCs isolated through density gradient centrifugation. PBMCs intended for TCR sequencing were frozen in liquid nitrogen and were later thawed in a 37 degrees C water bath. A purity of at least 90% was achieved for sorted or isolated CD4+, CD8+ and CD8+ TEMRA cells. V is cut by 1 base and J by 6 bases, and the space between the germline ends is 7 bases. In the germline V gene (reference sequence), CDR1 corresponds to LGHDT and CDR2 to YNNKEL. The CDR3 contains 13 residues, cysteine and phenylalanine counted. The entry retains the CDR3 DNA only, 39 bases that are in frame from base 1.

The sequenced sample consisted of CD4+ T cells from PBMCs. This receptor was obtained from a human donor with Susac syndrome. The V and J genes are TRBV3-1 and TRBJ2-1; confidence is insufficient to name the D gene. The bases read TGTGCCAGCAGCCAAGGGGCCGGCAATGAGCAGTTCTTC. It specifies CASSQGAGNEQFF.